One and the same sample provided the 13 T cell receptor beta chains below, sequenced in a study of T cells in Graves' hyperthyroidism and ophthalmopathy. Researchers took RNA transcripts and amplified the TCR beta CDR3 regions from them. The HTBI set primed first-round TCR CDR3 RT-PCR. TCRdb re-called the multiplex PCR reads with MiXCR, one entry per CDR3 protein. The table includes under 550,000 distinct CDR3 sequences, just under 20% detected once. Sequencing was carried out using blood. Receptors originate from a middle-aged man with Graves' ophthalmopathy.

The V gene is TRBV5-1, the J gene TRBJ2-1; TRBD2 aligns across 10 bases. The CDR3 is 17 residues long. The J segment lost 3 bases and the V segment lost 4 bases, leaving 10 bases of the junction unmatched. Germline CDR1 reads SGHRS; CDR2 reads YFSETQ. CDR3 in amino acids: CASSIRGTSGNYNEQFF. Written as DNA, the CDR3 is TGCGCCAGCAGCATAAGGGGTACTAGCGGGAACTACAATGAGCAGTTCTTC.

The DNA for the CDR3 is TGTGCCAGCAGTGTGGGGACAGCTCACTACGAGCAGTACTTC. Translating gives CASSVGTAHYEQYF. The chain combines TRBV6-2 or TRBV6-3 with TRBJ2-7, with 7 bases that match TRBD1. CDR3 length equals 14 residues. The J segment lost 3 bases and the V segment lost 5 bases, leaving 7 bases of the junction unmatched. CDR1 is MNHEY and CDR2 is SVGEGT in the germline V gene.

This clonotype showed up many times. The chain joins TRBV12-3 or TRBV12-4 to TRBJ1-5; D perhaps matches TRBD1 (5 bases). The CDR3 sequence is 16 residues long. V dropped 7 bases and J dropped 0 bases, with 16 bases sitting between them. CDR3 DNA sequence: TGTGCCAGCACACCCGGCAGGGTGCGTAGCAATCAGCCCCAGCATTTT. Its protein product is CASTPGRVRSNQPQHF.

This clonotype was found many times. The DNA for the CDR3 is TGTGCCAGCAGCGGTGCGGCATTCCGGACAGATACGCAGTATTTT. This translates into CASSGAAFRTDTQYF. V gene TRBV2 combines with J gene TRBJ2-3, with D unresolved. With 6 bases removed from V and 3 bases from J, the gap between germline ends came to 16 bases. In germline, CDR1 is SNHLY, CDR2 FYNNEI. This CDR3 region has 15 residues.

The rearrangement links TRBV3-1 to TRBJ2-1; weak D call: TRBD2 (5 bases). This CDR3 has 13 amino acids. Trimming cost V 4 bases and J 10 bases, with 14 bases left between them. Germline CDR1 LGHDT, CDR2 YNNKEL (reference sequence). Written as DNA, the CDR3 is TGTGCCAGCAGCCGGACTTTTAATGGGGAGCAGTTCTTC. As protein: CASSRTFNGEQFF.

There are a few counts of this clonotype. V and J are TRBV7-6 and TRBJ2-3; TRBD2 matches at 8 bases. CDR1 and CDR2 (germline): SGHVS, FNYEAQ. The CDR3 runs 18 residues. Trimming at V came to 1 base and at J to 3 bases, leaving 12 bases not matched to a gene. DNA of the CDR3: TGTGCCAGCAGCTTAGTCTGGCGGGGGGAAACAAATACAGATACGCAGTATTTT. Amino acid sequence: CASSLVWRGETNTDTQYF.

The chain couples TRBV7-3 to TRBJ1-6; D is possibly TRBD1 (5 bases). This CDR3 spans 14 amino acids. V lost 2 bases and J 9 bases, leaving 11 bases between the germline ends. The germline V gene encodes CDR1 SGHTA and CDR2 FQGTGA. Written as DNA, the CDR3 is TGTGCCAGCAGCTTAGCCAGGGTTGGTTCACCCCTCCACTTT. Protein product: CASSLARVGSPLHF.

This clonotype was counted a few times. The chain uses TRBV6-1 and TRBJ2-3; TRBD2 agrees at 11 bases. V trimming: 7 bases; J trimming: 3 bases; junction bases outside the gene matches: 9. Looked up from germline, CDR1 is MNHNS and CDR2 is SASEGT. CDR3 length: 16 residues. For the CDR3, the DNA is TGTGCCAGCATCTTTGTAGCGGGGGGGACGACAGATACGCAGTATTTT. It specifies CASIFVAGGTTDTQYF.

Many counts were recorded for this clonotype. The chain carries TRBV2 and TRBJ2-5; D is possibly TRBD1 (7 bases). V was pared by 3 bases and J by 1 base, with 15 bases between. Germline-derived CDR1 and CDR2 are SNHLY and FYNNEI. CDR3 length: 16 residues. The CDR3 loop is CASSDRTGGIQETQYF. CDR3 nucleotides: TGTGCCAGCAGTGACCGGACAGGAGGGATCCAAGAGACCCAGTACTTC. Looking up the rest from reference TRBV2 and TRBJ2-5 gives the full variable domain: EPEVTQTPSHQVTQMGQEVILRCVPISNHLYFYWYRQILGQKVEFLVSFYNNEISEKSEIFDDQFSVERPDGSNFTLKIRSTKLEDSAMYFCASSDRTGGIQETQYFGPGTRLLVL.

A word on this clonotype: The junction departs from germline at one end; a sequencing error may be responsible. J is TRBJ1-2 and V is TRBV7-9; a possible D gene is TRBD1 (6 bases). The germline CDR1 and CDR2 sequences are SEHNR and FQNEAQ (reference sequence). The length of the CDR3 is 13 residues. The CDR3 region is CANSLEGEHGYTF. The CDR3 DNA is TGTGCCAACAGCTTAGAGGGGGAACATGGCTACACCTTC.

This rearrangement joins TRBV3-1 to TRBJ1-5, with a tentative D call TRBD1 (6 bases). V lost 1 base and J lost 4, with 8 bases in between. There are 14 residues in the CDR3. The germline V gene has CDR1 LGHDT and CDR2 YNNKEL (reference sequence). This chain's CDR3 is CASSQGTENQPQHF. In DNA form, the CDR3 reads TGTGCCAGCAGCCAAGGGACAGAAAATCAGCCCCAGCATTTT.

This clonotype was seen only a few times. V usage is TRBV9 and J usage is TRBJ1-2; 9 bases align to TRBD1. This CDR3 has 14 amino acids. Trimming cost V 3 bases and J 6 bases; bases outside gene matches: 6. The germline gives CDR1 SGDLS, CDR2 YYNGEE. DNA of the CDR3: TGTGCCAGCAGCGCCGGACAGGGGAGGAATGGCTACACCTTC. Translated: CASSAGQGRNGYTF.

This clonotype has at least ten counts. The V gene is TRBV12-3 or TRBV12-4, the J gene TRBJ1-1, with 7 bases fitting TRBD1. V trimming: 4 bases; J trimming: 5 bases; junction bases outside the gene matches: 4. The CDR3 extends over 13 amino acids. CDR3 DNA: TGTGCCAGCAGTTACAGGGGAGATACTGAAGCTTTCTTT. Translation: CASSYRGDTEAFF.